This T cell receptor (beta chain) comes out of a study of blood T cell repertoires in COVID-19. As for the study in general: Sources were T cells, B-cell-depleted T cells, or PBMCs; the material itself was cDNA or gDNA.

CDR3 length: 14 residues. Germline loops: CDR1 KGHSH, CDR2 LQKENI. Trimming stripped 1 base from V and 9 bases from J, with 15 bases between. As originally analysed: Amplification of reference gene primers was used by the study to estimate nucleated cell counts. Assay: immunoSEQ multiplex PCR; the TCRdb copy retains only in-frame clones and omits some. That table supplies the V and J calls and clone size; D and trimming were determined from the DNA. Of roughly 250,000 clones in the sample, roughly 84% were seen once. The J gene is TRBJ1-2, the V gene TRBV18; a weak D match, TRBD1 (5 bases). Input material: peripheral blood. The receptor was derived from a human donor in a cohort sampled during active COVID-19. The CDR3 protein is CASSPLSTESSYTF. The CDR3 nucleotides are TGTGCCAGCTCACCACTGTCGACAGAATCTAGCTACACCTTC.